This T cell receptor beta chain was captured in a study of T cell responses to AZD1222 COVID-19 vaccine. The CDR3 extends over 15 amino acids. V was cut by 1 base and J by 4 bases, with 10 bases left in between. Germline CDR1 and CDR2: MGHRA and YSYEKL. The repertoire was sequenced with immunoSEQ multiplex PCR; TCRdb's copy has only in-frame clones and lacks some. The sample lists 120,000 to 150,000 clones, around 94% seen once, with about a tenth in the top ten. With respect to this clone: What it recognizes is unknown.

Study-level findings and limits: The study sampled repertoires only after the peak T cell response.

The TCR comes from an adult who received the AZD1222 COVID-19 vaccine. The source material was peripheral blood, sampled 28 days after the second AZD1222 dose. J is TRBJ2-2 and V is TRBV4-1; possibly TRBD2 for D (5 bases). CDR3 DNA sequence: TGCGCCAGCAGCCAAGTACGGGGAATCACCGGGGAGCTGTTTTTT. Protein sequence: CASSQVRGITGELFF.